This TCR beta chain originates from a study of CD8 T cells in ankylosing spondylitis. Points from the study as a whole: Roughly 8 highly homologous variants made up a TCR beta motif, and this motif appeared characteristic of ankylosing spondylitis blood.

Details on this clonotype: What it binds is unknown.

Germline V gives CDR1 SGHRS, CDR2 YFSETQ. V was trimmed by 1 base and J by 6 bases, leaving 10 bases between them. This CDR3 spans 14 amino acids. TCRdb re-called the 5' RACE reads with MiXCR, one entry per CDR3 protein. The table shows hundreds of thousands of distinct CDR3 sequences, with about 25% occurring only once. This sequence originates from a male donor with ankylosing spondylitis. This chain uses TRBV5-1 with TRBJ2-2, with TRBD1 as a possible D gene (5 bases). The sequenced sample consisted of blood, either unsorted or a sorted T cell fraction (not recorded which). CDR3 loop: CASSLTTGAGELFF. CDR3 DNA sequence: TGCGCCAGCAGCTTGACTACAGGCGCCGGGGAGCTGTTTTTT.